Sequencing of this T cell receptor beta chain was carried out in a study of blood T cells in healthy people across ages. Study-wide results and caveats: Diversity of TCR beta per million T cells declined in a roughly linear way with age.

Primed by a sample-barcoded 5' primer and a J-beta primer mix, a second PCR proceeded for about 7 to 12 cycles. TCRdb processed the 5' RACE reads anew with MiXCR; each CDR3 protein has one entry. This table has over 500,000 distinct CDR3 sequences, around 50% appearing once. The CDR3 loop spans 14 amino acids. Germline V gene sequence: CDR1 MNHEY, CDR2 SVGAGI. V was clipped by 5 bases and J by 5 bases, with 14 bases between them. This clonotype was counted a single time. Its antigen is not identified. The sequenced sample was blood. The chain carries TRBV6-5 and TRBJ2-3; D is ambiguous. The receptor comes from a woman of 80 years or more in good health. The DNA for the CDR3 is TGTGCCAGCAGTGAAAGGCTCGCTAGAGATACGCAGTATTTT. This translates into CASSERLARDTQYF.